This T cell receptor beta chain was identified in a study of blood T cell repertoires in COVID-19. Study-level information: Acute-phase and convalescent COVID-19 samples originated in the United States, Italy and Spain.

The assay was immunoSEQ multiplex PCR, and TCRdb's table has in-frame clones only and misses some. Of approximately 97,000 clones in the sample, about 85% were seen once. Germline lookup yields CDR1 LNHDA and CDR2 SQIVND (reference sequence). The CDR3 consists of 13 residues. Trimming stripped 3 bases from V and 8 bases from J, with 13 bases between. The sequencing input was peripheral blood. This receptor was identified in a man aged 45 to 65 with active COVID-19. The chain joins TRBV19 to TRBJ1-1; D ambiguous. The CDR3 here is CASSIGRGEEAFF. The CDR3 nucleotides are TGTGCCAGTAGTATCGGTCGGGGTGAAGAAGCTTTCTTT.